Each of the 12 T cell receptor beta chains below was sequenced from the same sample in a study of CD8+ T cells in alopecia areata. TCR sequencing used cDNA made by reverse transcription of extracted RNA. Clones were sequenced by immunoSEQ multiplex PCR, and TCRdb holds only the in-frame ones, with some missing. Observed are about 300,000 clones, no singletons, with the top ten taking 1.2%. The sorting of pooled cutaneous lymph node cells relied on CD4, CD8alpha, NKG2D, NKG2ACE and other markers. The sequencing sample was made of CD4+ T cells sorted from a lymph node. The receptors come from a C3H/HeJ mouse with alopecia areata. This mouse strain has H2-k as its MHC haplotype.

Note on this clone: Genes and germline are mouse. Read sequence stops 4 residues before the CDR3 end, and the germline J gene provides the missing end. Within the sample, other DNA sequences also encode this same CDR3. The chain carries TRBV1 and TRBJ2-7, with D uncertain. Germline CDR1 reads NSQYPW; CDR2 reads LRSPGD (reference sequence). The CDR3 consists of 11 residues. This chain's CDR3 is CTCSGQYEQYF. Partial CDR3 DNA: TGCACCTGCAGTGGACAATAT.

This clone appeared a few times. All gene names here are mouse names. The read terminates 4 residues before the CDR3 end, so the remaining end is supplied by the germline J gene. The rearrangement links TRBV31 to TRBJ2-1; 10 bases agree with TRBD1. The ends lost 2 bases at V and 0 bases at J; junction bases unmatched: 4. Germline V gene sequence: CDR1 GKSSPN, CDR2 SITVG. The CDR3 is made up of 16 amino acids. This chain's CDR3 is CAWSKDRGNNYAEQFF. CDR3 bases read: TGTGCCTGGAGTAAGGACAGGGGGAATAACTATGCT.

Remarks on this clone: Germline and genes here are mouse. The missing CDR3 end, 4 residues past where the read stops, is filled in from the germline J gene. The genes are TRBV19 and TRBJ2-3; D possibly corresponds to TRBD2 (7 bases). There are 15 residues in the CDR3. Trimming removed 6 bases at V and 0 bases at J, with 14 bases between. The germline CDR1 and CDR2 sequences are FNHDT and SITEND (reference sequence). Partial CDR3 DNA: TGTGCCAGCACCCTGCGGGGGGCTAGTGCAGAA. This codes for CASTLRGASAE. The complete CDR3 protein is CASTLRGASAETLYF.

Only a few counts were recorded for this clone. Mouse names are used for the genes. The read falls 4 residues short of the CDR3 end, and the missing part is taken from the germline J gene. Other DNA sequences from this sample encode an identical CDR3 as well. V is TRBV13-3 and J is TRBJ2-7, with a possible D match to TRBD1 (5 bases). This CDR3 comprises 12 residues. Germline-derived CDR1 and CDR2 are NNHDY and SYVADS. V was trimmed by 7 bases and J by 3 bases, leaving 11 bases between them. The CDR3 loop is CASSPDNYEQYF. The DNA read from the CDR3 is TGTGCCAGCTCCCCGGACAACTAT.

A remark on this clone: Gene names are mouse gene names. The CDR3 is cut off 4 residues early in the read; its end comes from the germline J gene. V gene TRBV13-3 combines with J gene TRBJ2-5; 8 bases match TRBD1. The CDR3 covers 14 residues. Germline V CDR1 and CDR2: NNHDY, SYVADS. CDR3 DNA, as far as it was read: TGTGCCAGCAGTGATGTCGACAGGGGAGAC. Translated: CASSDVDRGD. The full CDR3 reads CASSDVDRGDTQYF.

On this clone itself: Gene names are mouse gene names. The read is 4 residues too short to cover the CDR3 end, so that end is filled in from the germline J gene. The genes are TRBV19 and TRBJ2-3, with D tentatively TRBD2 (6 bases). There are 14 residues in the CDR3. The germline CDR1 and CDR2 sequences are FNHDT and SITEND (reference sequence). V dropped 2 bases and J dropped 1 base, with 8 bases sitting between them. The part of the CDR3 DNA that was read is TGTGCCAGCAGTATTTCTGGGGGTGCAGAA. This gives the protein CASSISGGAE. The CDR3 in its entirety is CASSISGGAETLYF.

Comments on this clone: The genes and germline here are from mouse. The covered CDR3 bases are TGTGCTAGCAGTACACAGGGGAGCTCCTAT. Amino acid sequence: CASSTQGSSY. The full CDR3 is CASSTQGSSYEQYF. The chain recombines TRBV17 with TRBJ2-7, with 7 positions matching TRBD1. The read terminates 4 residues before the CDR3 end, so the remaining end is supplied by the germline J gene. The V and J ends lost 4 bases and 0 bases, in that order; junction bases with no gene match: 3. The germline V gene encodes CDR1 MNHDT and CDR2 YYDKIL. The CDR3 loop spans 14 amino acids.

This clone was observed a handful of times. Gene names and germline match the mouse. With the read ending 4 residues before the CDR3 end, the germline J gene is used to fill in that end. This chain uses TRBV1 with TRBJ1-2; D is perhaps TRBD1 (6 bases). CDR1 is NSQYPW, CDR2 LRSPGD, per germline (reference sequence). The CDR3 is made up of 14 amino acids. V was shortened by 0 bases and J by 4 bases, with 9 bases between the two germline ends. CDR3 loop: CTCSADRGFSDYTF. Incomplete CDR3 DNA: TGCACCTGCAGTGCAGACAGGGGTTTCTCC.

On this clone: Gene names and germline match the mouse. Coverage ceases 4 residues before the CDR3 finishes, and the germline J gene fills in the end. This rearrangement joins TRBV13-2 to TRBJ2-1; possible D gene TRBD1, 6 bases. Germline V CDR1 and CDR2: NNHNN, SYGAGS (reference sequence). Trimming removed 0 bases from V and 2 bases from J, with 6 bases in between. The CDR3 length is 14 residues. The CDR3 bases that were read are TGTGCCAGCGGTGATGGGACAGACTATGCT. This gives the protein CASGDGTDYA. The full CDR3 protein is CASGDGTDYAEQFF.

Turning to this clone: Genes here carry mouse names. The CDR3 extends 4 residues past the end of the read, so its final part is completed from the germline J gene. This chain uses TRBV1 with TRBJ2-7, with 11 bases aligning to TRBD2. V dropped 4 bases and J dropped 0; count of bases not matched to a gene: 2. The germline CDR1 and CDR2 sequences are NSQYPW and LRSPGD (reference sequence). The CDR3 has 15 amino acids. CDR3 in amino acids: CTCSDDWGGSYEQYF. CDR3 DNA, as far as it was read: TGCACCTGCAGTGATGACTGGGGGGGCTCCTAT.

Notes on this clone: Each gene name is a mouse one. The read terminates 4 residues before the CDR3 end, so the remaining end is supplied by the germline J gene. The chain combines TRBV19 with TRBJ2-7, with 14 bases matching TRBD2. The CDR3 loop spans 15 amino acids. Per the germline V gene, CDR1 is FNHDT and CDR2 is SITEND (reference sequence). The covered CDR3 bases are TGTGCCAGCATCCGGGACTGGGGGGGCGCTTAT. Its translation is CASIRDWGGAY. The complete CDR3 reads CASIRDWGGAYEQYF.

As concerns this clone: Gene names follow the mouse nomenclature. The read ends 4 residues early relative to the CDR3; the germline J gene fills the gap. The chain uses TRBV29 and TRBJ2-1, with D perhaps TRBD1 (5 bases). This CDR3 is 13 amino acids long. V was clipped by 2 bases and J by 3 bases, with 5 bases between them. Per germline, CDR1 MSHET and CDR2 SYDVDS. The CDR3: CASSLQGYAEQFF. The sequenced CDR3 bases are TGTGCTAGCAGTTTACAGGGCTATGCT.